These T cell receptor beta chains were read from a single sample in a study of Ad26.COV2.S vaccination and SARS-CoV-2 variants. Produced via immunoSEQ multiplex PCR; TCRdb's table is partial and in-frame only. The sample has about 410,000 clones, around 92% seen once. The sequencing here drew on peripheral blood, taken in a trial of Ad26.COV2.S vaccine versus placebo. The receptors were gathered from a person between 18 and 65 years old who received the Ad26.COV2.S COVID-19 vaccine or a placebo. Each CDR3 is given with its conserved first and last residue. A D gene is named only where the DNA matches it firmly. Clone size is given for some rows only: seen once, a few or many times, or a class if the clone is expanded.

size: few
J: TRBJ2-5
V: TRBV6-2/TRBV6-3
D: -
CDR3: CASSYGGTQYF
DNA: TGTGCCAGCAGTTACGGGGGGACCCAGTACTTC

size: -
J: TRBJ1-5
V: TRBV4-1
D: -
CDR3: CASSQVSQGPNQPQHF
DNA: TGCGCCAGCAGCCAAGTGAGCCAGGGTCCAAATCAGCCCCAGCATTTT

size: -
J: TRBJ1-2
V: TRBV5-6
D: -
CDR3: CASRGPVFSVGGYTF
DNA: TGTGCCAGCAGGGGTCCTGTATTCTCGGTCGGTGGCTACACCTTC

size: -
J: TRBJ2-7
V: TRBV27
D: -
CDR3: CASSQSGTWSSYEQYF
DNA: TGTGCCAGCAGTCAGAGTGGGACCTGGAGCTCCTACGAGCAGTACTTC

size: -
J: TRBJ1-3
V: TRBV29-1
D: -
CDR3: CSVERGTGNTIYF
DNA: TGCAGCGTTGAGCGGGGGACTGGAAACACCATATATTTT

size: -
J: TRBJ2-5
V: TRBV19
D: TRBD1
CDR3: CASKVAGGGTQYF
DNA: TGTGCCAGTAAGGTGGCAGGGGGCGGGACCCAGTACTTC

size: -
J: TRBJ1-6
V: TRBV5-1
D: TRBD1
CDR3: CASSTGQGRNSPLHF
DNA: TGCGCCAGCAGCACCGGACAGGGACGGAATTCACCCCTCCACTTT

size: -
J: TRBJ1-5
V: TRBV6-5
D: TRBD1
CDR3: CASRDRGSNQPQHF
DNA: TGTGCCAGCAGGGACAGGGGTAGCAATCAGCCCCAGCATTTT

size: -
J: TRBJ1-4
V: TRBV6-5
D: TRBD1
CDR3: CASSSLSGTDNEKLFF
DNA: TGTGCCAGCAGTTCGTTATCCGGGACAGATAATGAAAAACTGTTTTTT

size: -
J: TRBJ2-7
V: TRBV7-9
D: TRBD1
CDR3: CASSLVGTGITYEQYF
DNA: TGTGCCAGCAGCTTAGTAGGGACAGGGATTACCTACGAGCAGTACTTC

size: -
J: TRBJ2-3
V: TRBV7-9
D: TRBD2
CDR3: CASSPGLASTDTQYF
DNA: TGTGCCAGCAGCCCCGGACTAGCGAGCACAGATACGCAGTATTTT

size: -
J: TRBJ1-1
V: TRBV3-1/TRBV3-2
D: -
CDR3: CASSQVRTNTEAFF
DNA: TGTGCCAGCAGCCAAGTACGAACGAACACTGAAGCTTTCTTT

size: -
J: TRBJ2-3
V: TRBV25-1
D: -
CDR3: CASRVTGSTDTQYF
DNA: TGTGCCAGCAGGGTGACGGGTAGCACAGATACGCAGTATTTT

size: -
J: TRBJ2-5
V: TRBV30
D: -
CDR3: CAWSSGATQYF
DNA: TGTGCCTGGAGTTCCGGGGCGACCCAGTACTTC

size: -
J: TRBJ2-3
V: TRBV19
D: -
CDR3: CASSIRAASTDTQYF
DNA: TGTGCCAGTAGTATCAGAGCGGCTAGCACAGATACGCAGTATTTT

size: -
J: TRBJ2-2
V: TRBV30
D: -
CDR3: CAWTVGGELFF
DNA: TGTGCCTGGACGGTGGGCGGGGAGCTGTTTTTT

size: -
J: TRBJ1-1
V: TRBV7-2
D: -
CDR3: CASKRESMNTEAFF
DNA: TGTGCCAGCAAGAGGGAATCGATGAACACTGAAGCTTTCTTT

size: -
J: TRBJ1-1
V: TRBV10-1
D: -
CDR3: CASSDFPSGGGLNTEAFF
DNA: TGCGCCAGCAGTGATTTTCCCAGTGGCGGGGGTTTGAACACTGAAGCTTTCTTT

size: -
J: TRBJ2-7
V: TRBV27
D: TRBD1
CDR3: CASSLSDRGYEQYF
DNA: TGTGCCAGCAGTTTATCAGACAGGGGATACGAGCAGTACTTC

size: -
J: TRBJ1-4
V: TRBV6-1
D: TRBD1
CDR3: CASSEAPPMTGWVEKLFF
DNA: TGTGCCAGCAGTGAAGCGCCCCCCATGACAGGGTGGGTTGAAAAACTGTTTTTT

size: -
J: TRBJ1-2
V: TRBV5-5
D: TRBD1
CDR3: CASSLEQGRVGYTF
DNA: TGTGCCAGCAGCTTGGAACAGGGGAGGGTTGGCTACACCTTC

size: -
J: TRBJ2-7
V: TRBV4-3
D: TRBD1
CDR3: CASSQQTGGRYEQYF
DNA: TGCGCCAGCAGCCAACAAACAGGGGGAAGATACGAGCAGTACTTC

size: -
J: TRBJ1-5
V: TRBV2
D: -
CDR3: CASSEEQGHNQPQHF
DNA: TGTGCCAGCAGTGAAGAGCAGGGTCACAATCAGCCCCAGCATTTT

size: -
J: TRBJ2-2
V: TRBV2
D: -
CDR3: CASSSVESNTGELFF
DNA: TGTGCCAGCAGTTCCGTTGAAAGTAACACCGGGGAGCTGTTTTTT

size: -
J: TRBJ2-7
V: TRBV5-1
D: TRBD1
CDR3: CASSSRDRYYEQYF
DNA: TGCGCCAGCAGCTCCCGGGACAGGTACTACGAGCAGTACTTC

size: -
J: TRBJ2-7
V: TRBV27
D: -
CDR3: CASRTFSFGKGGEQYF
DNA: TGTGCCAGCAGAACTTTTAGTTTTGGGAAAGGTGGGGAGCAGTACTTC

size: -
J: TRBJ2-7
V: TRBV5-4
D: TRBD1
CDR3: CASSLYRGLYEQYF
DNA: TGTGCCAGCAGCTTGTACAGGGGCCTCTACGAGCAGTACTTC

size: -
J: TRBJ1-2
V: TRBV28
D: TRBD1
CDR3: CASSLGTGYYGYTF
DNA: TGTGCCAGCAGTTTAGGGACAGGGTACTATGGCTACACCTTC

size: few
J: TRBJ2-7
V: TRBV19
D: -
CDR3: CASSPSGGSYEQYF
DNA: TGTGCCAGTAGTCCCAGTGGGGGAAGCTACGAGCAGTACTTC

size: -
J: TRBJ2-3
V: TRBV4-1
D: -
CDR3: CASSQDRGTDTQYF
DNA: TGCGCCAGCAGCCAAGATAGGGGAACAGATACGCAGTATTTT

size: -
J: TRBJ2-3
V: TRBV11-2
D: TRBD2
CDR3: CASSLLTGGGVTVDTQYF
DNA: TGTGCCAGCAGCTTATTGACGGGCGGGGGAGTAACGGTAGATACGCAGTATTTT

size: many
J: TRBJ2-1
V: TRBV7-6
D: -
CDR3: CASSQETRGSYSYNEQFF
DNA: TGTGCCAGCAGCCAAGAAACTAGGGGAAGCTACTCCTACAATGAGCAGTTCTTC

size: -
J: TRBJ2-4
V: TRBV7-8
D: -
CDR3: CASSLGGLRNIQYF
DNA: TGTGCCAGCAGCTTAGGAGGGCTCAGAAACATTCAGTACTTC

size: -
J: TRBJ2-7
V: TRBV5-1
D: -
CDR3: CASSLGELAYEQYF
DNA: TGCGCCAGCAGCTTGGGGGAATTAGCCTACGAGCAGTACTTC

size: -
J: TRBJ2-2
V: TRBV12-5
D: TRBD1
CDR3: CASASTTGAGELFF
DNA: TGTGCTAGTGCCTCAACAACAGGGGCCGGGGAGCTGTTTTTT

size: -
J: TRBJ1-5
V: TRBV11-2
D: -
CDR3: CASSRDRGPNQPQHF
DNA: TGTGCCAGCAGCCGCGACCGGGGCCCCAATCAGCCCCAGCATTTT

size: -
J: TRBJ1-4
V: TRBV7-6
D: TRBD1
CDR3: CASSYETGINEKLFF
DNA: TGTGCCAGCAGCTACGAGACAGGGATTAATGAAAAACTGTTTTTT

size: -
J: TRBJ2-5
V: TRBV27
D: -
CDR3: CASSLQRVSWTQYF
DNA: TGTGCCAGCAGTCTCCAGCGGGTCTCGTGGACCCAGTACTTC

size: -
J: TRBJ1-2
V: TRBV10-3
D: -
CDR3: CATSTSGAGANYGYTF
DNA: TGTGCCACCTCCACCTCGGGGGCAGGAGCTAACTATGGCTACACCTTC

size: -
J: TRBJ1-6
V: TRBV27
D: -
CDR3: CASSSTGYHSPLHF
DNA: TGTGCCAGCAGTTCCACAGGGTACCATTCACCCCTCCACTTT

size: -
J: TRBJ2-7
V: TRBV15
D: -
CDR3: CATSRGGLSGEQYF
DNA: TGTGCCACCAGCAGAGGGGGTCTATCCGGGGAGCAGTACTTC

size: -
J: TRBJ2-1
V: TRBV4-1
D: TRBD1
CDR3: CASSQGTGPNEQFF
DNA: TGCGCCAGCAGCCAAGGGACAGGTCCCAATGAGCAGTTCTTC

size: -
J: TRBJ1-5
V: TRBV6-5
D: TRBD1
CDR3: CASTRVTGDEQPQHF
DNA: TGTGCCAGCACCCGGGTTACAGGGGATGAACAGCCCCAGCATTTT

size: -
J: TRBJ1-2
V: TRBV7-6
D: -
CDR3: CASSSSGGNYGYTF
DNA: TGTGCCAGCAGCTCCAGCGGGGGGAACTATGGCTACACCTTC

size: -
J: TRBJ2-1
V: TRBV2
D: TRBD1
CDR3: CASNLPGQGYNEQFF
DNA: TGTGCCAGCAACTTACCGGGACAGGGATACAATGAGCAGTTCTTC

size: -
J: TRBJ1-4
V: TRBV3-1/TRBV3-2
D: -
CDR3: CASSRTATNEKLFF
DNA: TGTGCCAGCAGTCGGACAGCAACTAATGAAAAACTGTTTTTT

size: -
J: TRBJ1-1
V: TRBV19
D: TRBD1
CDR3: CASRGTGNTEAFF
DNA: TGTGCCAGTAGGGGGACAGGGAATACTGAAGCTTTCTTT

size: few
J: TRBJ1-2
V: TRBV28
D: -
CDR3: CASSTTGNPNYGYTF
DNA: TGTGCCAGCAGTACGACAGGAAATCCTAACTATGGCTACACCTTC

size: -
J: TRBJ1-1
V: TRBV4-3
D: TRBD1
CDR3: CASSQGPGQKRLNTEAFF
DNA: TGCGCCAGCAGCCAGGGGCCGGGACAGAAGCGACTGAACACTGAAGCTTTCTTT

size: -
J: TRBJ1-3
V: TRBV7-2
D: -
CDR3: CASSLVWNPGGNTIYF
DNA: TGTGCCAGCAGCTTAGTATGGAATCCTGGTGGAAACACCATATATTTT

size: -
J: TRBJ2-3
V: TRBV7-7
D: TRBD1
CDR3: CASSPVPGQGGDTQYF
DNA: TGTGCCAGCAGCCCGGTCCCCGGACAGGGAGGAGATACGCAGTATTTT

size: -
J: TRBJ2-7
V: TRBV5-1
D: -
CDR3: CASSFFGGTYEQYF
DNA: TGCGCCAGCAGCTTTTTTGGGGGAACCTACGAGCAGTACTTC

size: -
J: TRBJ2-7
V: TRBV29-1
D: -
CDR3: CSVVQGSYEQYF
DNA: TGCAGCGTTGTACAGGGAAGCTACGAGCAGTACTTC

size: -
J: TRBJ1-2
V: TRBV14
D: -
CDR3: CASSPYRGGVYGYTF
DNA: TGTGCCAGCAGCCCCTATCGTGGAGGGGTTTATGGCTACACCTTC

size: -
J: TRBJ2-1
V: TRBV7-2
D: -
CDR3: CASSLVGPQEQFF
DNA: TGTGCCAGCAGCTTAGTGGGACCCCAAGAGCAGTTCTTC

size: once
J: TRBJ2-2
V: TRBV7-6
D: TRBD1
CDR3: CASSVRTGETNTGELFF
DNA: TGTGCCAGCAGCGTACGGACAGGGGAAACGAACACCGGGGAGCTGTTTTTT

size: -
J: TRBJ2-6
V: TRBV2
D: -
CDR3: CASSELSSSGANVLTF
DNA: TGTGCCAGCAGTGAATTATCCTCCTCTGGGGCCAACGTCCTGACTTTC

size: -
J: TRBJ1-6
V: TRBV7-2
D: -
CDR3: CASSLKGPGGSPLHF
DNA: TGTGCCAGCAGCTTAAAGGGTCCCGGGGGTTCACCCCTCCACTTT

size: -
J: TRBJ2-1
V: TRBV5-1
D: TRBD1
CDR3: CASSLRGPGQGYNEQFF
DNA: TGCGCCAGCAGCTTGCGCGGCCCGGGACAGGGCTACAATGAGCAGTTCTTC